This T cell receptor beta chain was obtained from a study of tissue T cells after allogeneic stem cell transplantation. The study, taken as a whole, reports: TCR repertoires tracked anatomic similarity, regardless of disease or transplant status.

TCRdb's copy holds only in-frame clones and misses some; the assay was immunoSEQ multiplex PCR. The sample has 3,500 to 5,000 clones, approximately 64% seen once; the top ten hold under 7.5%. Comments on this clone: Its antigen is unidentified.

This receptor was taken from a male donor at least 60 years old with lung cancer. The sequenced sample was left colon tissue, obtained at autopsy.

The CDR3 coding sequence is TGTGCCAGTAGCGTTAGCCCTGGGACAGGGAATTACGAGCAGTACTTC. The encoded protein is CASSVSPGTGNYEQYF. The V call is TRBV19, the J call TRBJ2-7, with 9 bases lining up with TRBD1. The V segment lost 6 bases and the J segment 4 bases; nucleotides outside the gene matches: 13. Germline loops: CDR1 LNHDA, CDR2 SQIVND (reference sequence). This CDR3 comprises 16 residues. The full variable domain, rest sourced from reference TRBV19 and TRBJ2-7, is DGGITQSPKYLFRKEGQNVTLSCEQNLNHDAMYWYRQDPGQGLRLIYYSQIVNDFQKGDIAEGYSVSREKKESFPLTVTSAQKNPTAFYLCASSVSPGTGNYEQYFGPGTRLTVT.